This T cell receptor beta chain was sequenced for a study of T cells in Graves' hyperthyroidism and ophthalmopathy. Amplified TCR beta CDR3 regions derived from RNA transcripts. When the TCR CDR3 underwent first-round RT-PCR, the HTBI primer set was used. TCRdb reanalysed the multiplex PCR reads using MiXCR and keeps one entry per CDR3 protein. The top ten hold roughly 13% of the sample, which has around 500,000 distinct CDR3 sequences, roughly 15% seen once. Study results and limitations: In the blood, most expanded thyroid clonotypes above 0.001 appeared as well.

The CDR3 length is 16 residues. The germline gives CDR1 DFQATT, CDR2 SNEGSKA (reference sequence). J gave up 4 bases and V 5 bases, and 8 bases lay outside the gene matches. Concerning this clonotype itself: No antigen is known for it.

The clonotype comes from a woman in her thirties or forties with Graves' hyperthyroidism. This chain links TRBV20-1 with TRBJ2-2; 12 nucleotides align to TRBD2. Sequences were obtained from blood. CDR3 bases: TGCAGTGCTTACCAGACTAGCGGGAGAACCACCGGGGAGCTGTTTTTT. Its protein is CSAYQTSGRTTGELFF.